The next 20 T cell receptor beta chains were all read from a single sample in a study of preoperative IRX-2 immunotherapy in early breast cancer. Treatment reported: preoperative locoregional IRX-2 cytokine immunotherapy. Sequencing was performed with immunoSEQ multiplex PCR; in TCRdb, only in-frame clones are kept and a portion is missing. The sample includes about 98,000 clones, roughly 90% of them seen just once. Sequenced material: tumor tissue, taken after IRX-2 immunotherapy. Receptors originate from a human donor with breast cancer.

The rearrangement joins TRBV6-8 to TRBJ1-2, with D perhaps matching TRBD1 (6 bases). Germline loops: CDR1 MNHGY, CDR2 SAAAGT. CDR3 length: 12 amino acids. V lost 5 bases and J lost 6, with 10 bases in between. In DNA, the CDR3 is TGTGCCAGCAGTCGAACAGGGAATGGCTACACCTTC. This encodes CASSRTGNGYTF.

Comments on this clone: Other DNA sequences in this sample translate to the same CDR3. The genes are TRBV29-1 and TRBJ2-3; 13 nucleotides match TRBD2. V lost 6 bases, J lost 3 bases, and 6 bases stayed unmatched. Germline-derived CDR1 and CDR2 are SQVTM and ANQGSEA. The CDR3 covers 15 residues. The CDR3 spells CSVGGLAGETDTQYF. The CDR3, as DNA: TGCAGCGTGGGAGGACTAGCGGGGGAAACAGATACGCAGTATTTT.

The genes are TRBV18 and TRBJ1-2; D is uncertain. The V end lost 5 bases, the J end lost 6 bases, and 10 bases lay between the germline ends. Germline CDR1 reads KGHSH; CDR2 reads LQKENI. The length of the CDR3 is 12 residues. The CDR3: CASSMRTDGYTF. CDR3 DNA sequence: TGTGCCAGCTCAATGAGGACGGATGGCTACACCTTC.

This chain connects TRBV6-8 to TRBJ2-3; 9 nucleotides match TRBD1. This CDR3 has 15 residues. Germline CDR1 MNHGY, CDR2 SAAAGT. V shed 5 bases and J 3 bases; nucleotides not matched to a gene: 6. This chain's CDR3 is CASSRGQGLTDTQYF. DNA of the CDR3: TGTGCCAGCAGTCGGGGACAGGGTTTGACAGATACGCAGTATTTT.

This clone was seen just once. V is TRBV12-5 and J is TRBJ2-1; D gene uncertain. This CDR3 comprises 13 residues. V lost 1 base, J lost 5 bases, and 6 bases lay in between. Germline V lookup: CDR1 LGHNT, CDR2 FRNRAP. As DNA, the CDR3 is TGTGCTAGTGGTTTGGACGGCGACAATGAGCAGTTCTTC. This gives the protein CASGLDGDNEQFF.

The chain joins TRBV18 to TRBJ2-5, with D unresolved. Per germline, CDR1 KGHSH and CDR2 LQKENI. Deletions cut 2 bases from V and 2 bases from J, with 12 bases between. The CDR3 covers 15 residues. CDR3 sequence reads: CASSPYPQYQETQYF. CDR3 bases: TGTGCCAGCTCACCATATCCCCAGTATCAAGAGACCCAGTACTTC.

CDR3 residues: CASSPGGSPLHF. The CDR3 DNA is TGCGCCAGCAGCCCAGGGGGTTCACCCCTCCACTTT. The chain uses TRBV1 and TRBJ1-6; the table's D call TRBD1 went unverified against the DNA. TRBV1 is tagged as a pseudogene. The CDR3 spans 12 residues.

This sequence joins TRBV28 and TRBJ1-5, with D uncertain. V dropped 3 bases and J dropped 5 bases, with 8 bases sitting between them. Germline V gene lookup returns CDR1 MDHEN and CDR2 SYDVKM. CDR3 length: 13 residues. DNA for the CDR3: TGTGCCAGCAGTTTCCAATGGCATCAGCCCCAGCATTTT. Its protein product is CASSFQWHQPQHF.

Only a few counts were recorded for this clone. The rearrangement links TRBV19 to TRBJ1-1; 7 bases line up with TRBD1. CDR1 and CDR2 from the germline V gene are LNHDA and SQIVND (reference sequence). The ends lost 8 bases at V and 5 bases at J; junction bases unmatched: 11. The length of the CDR3 is 14 residues. The CDR3: CASSPGQHQTEAFF. CDR3 coding DNA: TGTGCCAGTTCACCGGGACAGCACCAAACTGAAGCTTTCTTT.

The V call is TRBV18, the J call TRBJ2-7; 9 bases agree with TRBD2. The junction had 3 bases not matched to a gene; V was cut back by 4 bases and J by 5 bases. The CDR3 has 13 amino acids. Germline CDR1 is KGHSH and CDR2 is LQKENI. The CDR3 region has the DNA TGTGCCAGCTCACTTAGCGGGAGCCACGAGCAGTACTTC. It specifies CASSLSGSHEQYF.

The chain links TRBV6-4 to TRBJ1-1; tentative D call: TRBD1 (5 bases). V was pared by 4 bases and J by 8 bases, with 8 bases between. The germline V gene encodes CDR1 MRHNA and CDR2 SNTAGT. This CDR3 has 11 amino acids. CDR3 nucleotides: TGTGCCAGCAGTGTTCGGACAGAAGCTTTCTTT. This gives the protein CASSVRTEAFF.

The chain links TRBV15 to TRBJ1-3; 10 bases line up with TRBD1. Unmatched junction bases numbered 11, after V lost 1 base and J lost 8 bases. Germline V CDR1 and CDR2: LNHNV, YYDKDF (reference sequence). CDR3 length: 17 residues. This CDR3 is CATSRALSRDRGDTIYF. In DNA form, the CDR3 reads TGTGCCACCAGCAGAGCCCTCTCCAGGGACAGGGGTGACACCATATATTTT.

The chain combines TRBV12-5 with TRBJ1-5, with 7 nucleotides matching TRBD1. CDR1 is LGHNT and CDR2 is FRNRAP in the germline V gene. Trimming removed 1 base from V and 6 bases from J; junction bases left unmatched: 12. This CDR3 region has 17 residues. This CDR3 is CASGLGQPGGDGQPQHF. CDR3 nucleotide sequence: TGTGCTAGTGGTTTGGGCCAACCAGGGGGAGACGGTCAGCCCCAGCATTTT. Full variable domain (missing parts from reference TRBV12-5 and TRBJ1-5): DARVTQTPRHKVTEMGQEVTMRCQPILGHNTVFWYRQTMMQGLELLAYFRNRAPLDDSGMPKDRFSAEMPDATLATLKIQPSEPRDSAVYFCASGLGQPGGDGQPQHFGDGTRLSIL.

This sequence joins TRBV18 and TRBJ1-5; 10 nucleotides align to TRBD1. J was trimmed by 1 base and V by 5 bases; bases with no gene match: 11. Looked up from germline, CDR1 is KGHSH and CDR2 is LQKENI. The CDR3 is made up of 18 amino acids. Here the CDR3 reads CASSAPGTGVGSNQPQHF. The CDR3 DNA sequence: TGTGCCAGCTCAGCCCCGGGGACAGGGGTAGGGAGCAATCAGCCCCAGCATTTT.

This chain connects TRBV5-4 to TRBJ1-4; D remains ambiguous. Trimming stripped 4 bases from V and 7 bases from J, with 11 bases between. Germline V gene data show CDR1 as SGHNT and CDR2 as YYREEE (reference sequence). CDR3 length: 13 residues. Here the CDR3 reads CASSQASGEKLFF. The CDR3 DNA is TGTGCCAGCAGCCAAGCGTCCGGTGAAAAACTGTTTTTT.

The J gene is TRBJ1-1, the V gene TRBV5-1; no reliable D call. Germline V CDR1 and CDR2: SGHRS, YFSETQ. V lost 1 base and J 0 bases, leaving 7 bases between the germline ends. CDR3 length equals 14 residues. CDR3 residues: CASSLWFLNTEAFF. The DNA of the CDR3 is TGCGCCAGCAGCTTGTGGTTCTTGAACACTGAAGCTTTCTTT.

This clone was detected only once. The gene calls are TRBV18 and TRBJ1-2; 7 nucleotides align to TRBD1. The length of the CDR3 is 17 residues. Trimming cost V 3 bases and J 3 bases; bases outside gene matches: 13. Germline V CDR1 and CDR2: KGHSH, LQKENI. This CDR3 is CASSPYLTGPAHYGYTF. The CDR3 DNA is TGTGCCAGCTCACCTTACTTGACAGGGCCCGCTCACTATGGCTACACCTTC.

The chain uses TRBV19 and TRBJ2-2; 9 positions match TRBD2. With V trimmed by 5 bases and J by 5 bases, 9 bases remained unmatched. Germline V gene sequence: CDR1 LNHDA, CDR2 SQIVND (reference sequence). The CDR3 is 16 residues long. CDR3 bases: TGTGCCAGTAGTGCCGGGGCTAGCGGGGTTACCGGGGAGCTGTTTTTT. It codes for CASSAGASGVTGELFF.

The rearrangement uses TRBV19 and TRBJ2-3; the D gene is possibly TRBD1 (6 bases). CDR3 length equals 14 residues. V was shortened by 2 bases and J by 1 base, with 7 bases between the two germline ends. The germline CDR1 and CDR2 sequences are LNHDA and SQIVND (reference sequence). CDR3 DNA: TGTGCCAGTAGTATATACAGGGGCACAGATACGCAGTATTTT. This encodes CASSIYRGTDTQYF.

V gene TRBV5-1 combines with J gene TRBJ2-6, with D uncertain. Germline V gene lookup returns CDR1 SGHRS and CDR2 YFSETQ. The CDR3 runs to 15 residues. Deletions cut 1 base from V and 4 bases from J, with 9 bases between. The CDR3 loop reads CASSLPAAGANVLTF. Here the CDR3 DNA reads TGCGCCAGCAGCTTGCCGGCAGCCGGGGCCAACGTCCTGACTTTC.